This TCR beta chain is from a study of tumor and adjacent non-tumor tissue in lung cancer. The library came from three nested PCR rounds adapted from ARM-PCR protocols. In TCRdb, the multiplex PCR reads were re-called with MiXCR into one record per CDR3 protein. The sample lists 90,000 to 120,000 distinct CDR3 sequences; approximately 60% were seen once. The CDR3 length is 12 residues. The V end was cut by 0 bases, the J end by 7 bases, with 4 bases between. CDR1 is SGHAT, CDR2 FQNNGV, per germline. RNA was extracted from bulk tissue without any cell sorting. This non-tumor lung sample came from over 3 cm beyond the tumor edge.

The origin of this receptor is a man between 25 and 39 years old with non-small cell lung cancer. The rearrangement joins TRBV11-2 to TRBJ2-1; the D is unclear. Sequences were obtained from distant non-tumor lung tissue. The CDR3: CASSLDLNEQFF. The CDR3 bases are TGTGCCAGCAGCTTAGATCTGAATGAGCAGTTCTTC.